What follows describes a single T cell receptor (beta chain). Its antigen is currently unknown. V lost 4 bases, J lost 0 bases, and 14 bases lay in between. The CDR3 runs 16 residues. CDR1 KGHSH and CDR2 LQKENI come from the germline V gene. These data belong to a study of cytomegalovirus exposure and HLA in healthy donors. General observations from the study: In a later analysis, common viral pathogens appeared linked to several of the most significant clusters. In a later analysis, a missense DCLRE1C variant was linked to TCR beta V- and J-gene trimming.

Primers for the PCR totalled 60 Vbeta and 13 Jbeta. Clones were sequenced by immunoSEQ multiplex PCR, and TCRdb holds only the in-frame ones, with some missing. The table shows about 60,000 clones, with about three quarters occurring only once. Sequences were obtained from PBMCs. The chain joins TRBV18 to TRBJ2-3; the D is unclear. The receptor's source is a female donor in good health and CMV-seronegative. Here the CDR3 reads CASSRGLGSSTDTQYF. DNA for the CDR3: TGTGCCAGCTCACGTGGGCTCGGTTCTAGCACAGATACGCAGTATTTT.